The rows below give T cell receptor beta chains drawn from one sample of a study of post-analysis software for immune sequencing data. TCRdb recomputed calls from the PCR reads with MiXCR, one row per CDR3 protein. This sample has hundreds of thousands of distinct CDR3 sequences, with 53% found just once. The sample consisted of blood. The source of these receptors is a girl between 10 and 17 years old with multiple sclerosis. Both conserved end residues are part of each CDR3. D genes are given only for firm matches. Clone size is not always given. Where it is, it says once, few, many or a class for expanded clones.

-	TRBV7-8	many	TRBJ1-2	TGTGCCAGCAGCTTAGCGCGTCAGGGGCGCGGCTACACCTTC	CASSLARQGRGYTF
-	TRBV12-3/TRBV12-4	-	TRBJ1-3	TGTGCCAGCAGTTCCGGGACGTCTGGAAACACCATATATTTT	CASSSGTSGNTIYF
TRBD1	TRBV7-9	once	TRBJ1-2	TGTGCCAGCAGCTTAGAGGGGACAGGAAATGGCTACACCTTC	CASSLEGTGNGYTF
TRBD2	TRBV12-3/TRBV12-4	-	TRBJ2-7	TGTGCCAGCAGTCGACTAGCGGGAGGATACGAGCAGTACTTC	CASSRLAGGYEQYF
TRBD2	TRBV7-9	-	TRBJ2-1	TGTGCCAGCAGAGACCGGCTAGCGGGCGTCCCTAGCTCCTACAATGAGCAGTTCTTC	CASRDRLAGVPSSYNEQFF
TRBD1	TRBV29-1	-	TRBJ1-4	TGCAGCGGAACGACAGGGGGGACGAATGAAAAACTGTTTTTT	CSGTTGGTNEKLFF
-	TRBV27	few	TRBJ2-3	TGTGCCAGCAGTTTAATGAGTACGGGGCGAGCAGATACGCAGTATTTT	CASSLMSTGRADTQYF
TRBD2	TRBV15	-	TRBJ2-3	TGTGCCACCAGCAGAGTCTCCCATAGCGGGTCTGCAGATACGCAGTATTTT	CATSRVSHSGSADTQYF
-	TRBV7-2	-	TRBJ2-1	TGTGCCAGCAGCTTAGCCGGCAGCAGTCGGCAGTTCTTC	CASSLAGSSRQFF
TRBD1	TRBV7-9	-	TRBJ2-7	TGTGCCAGCAGCCCGTTGGGACAGGGAATCGAGCAGTACTTC	CASSPLGQGIEQYF
-	TRBV6-2/TRBV6-3	few	TRBJ2-7	TGTGCCAGCAGTTCGCCCCCGGCGGGATACGAGCAGTACTTC	CASSSPPAGYEQYF
TRBD2	TRBV4-1	-	TRBJ2-1	TGCGCCAGCAGCCAAATGAGGACTAGCGGGAGGGCCGGAGTGAGGAATGAGCAGTTCTTC	CASSQMRTSGRAGVRNEQFF
-	TRBV10-3	-	TRBJ1-4	TGTGCCATCAGTATAGAGAGGGGTAATGAAAAACTGTTTTTT	CAISIERGNEKLFF
TRBD1	TRBV7-9	-	TRBJ1-2	TGTGCCAGCAGCTGGGACAGGTCGTCGGATGGCTACACCTTC	CASSWDRSSDGYTF
TRBD1	TRBV7-3	-	TRBJ2-1	TGTGCCAGCAGCTCAGGGGGCTCTTGGGATGAGCAGTTCTTC	CASSSGGSWDEQFF
TRBD2	TRBV20-1	-	TRBJ2-1	TGCAGTGCACGGAGGCTAGCGGGGGCCAACTCCTACAATGAGCAGTTCTTC	CSARRLAGANSYNEQFF
-	TRBV6-6	few	TRBJ2-7	TGTGCCAGCAGTTACATCCGGGGGTCCTACGAGCAGTACTTC	CASSYIRGSYEQYF
-	TRBV4-1	-	TRBJ2-3	TGCGCCAGCAGCCAAGAGGACGCGAGGGGCGAGGATACGCAGTATTTT	CASSQEDARGEDTQYF
TRBD2	TRBV20-1	-	TRBJ2-7	TGCAGTGCGCCCGTGGAAGCGGGGTACTACGAGCAGTACTTC	CSAPVEAGYYEQYF
TRBD2	TRBV18	few	TRBJ2-7	TGTGCCAGCTCACCAGTCCGGGGGGAATCTACGGAGCAGTACTTC	CASSPVRGESTEQYF
-	TRBV12-5	few	TRBJ1-2	TGTGCTAGTGGTTTGACCCCCGACAGCTACTATGGCTACACCTTC	CASGLTPDSYYGYTF
TRBD1	TRBV7-6	-	TRBJ2-5	TGTGCCAGCAGCTTAGAGGGGGCCCGACAAGAGACCCAGTACTTC	CASSLEGARQETQYF
TRBD1	TRBV7-8	-	TRBJ1-4	TGTGCCAGCAGCTTTGACAGGGGACTTGAAAAACTGTTTTTT	CASSFDRGLEKLFF
-	TRBV6-1	-	TRBJ2-2	TGTGCCAGCAGTGAACGCCTTAGGACGGGTATAAACATAAGGGAGCTGTTTTTT	CASSERLRTGINIRELFF
-	TRBV12-3/TRBV12-4	few	TRBJ2-7	TGTGCCAGCAGTCTACCGGGACTCGTGAGCTCCTACGAGCAGTACTTC	CASSLPGLVSSYEQYF
-	TRBV3-1	-	TRBJ2-7	TGTGCCAGCAGCTATCCTGACCCCAGCTACGAGCAGTACTTC	CASSYPDPSYEQYF
TRBD2	TRBV20-1	few	TRBJ2-3	TGCAGTGCTAACCCGACTAGCGGTAGCACAGATACGCAGTATTTT	CSANPTSGSTDTQYF
TRBD1	TRBV7-9	few	TRBJ2-2	TGTGCCAGCAGCACTGGACAGGGGGACACCGGGGAGCTGTTTTTT	CASSTGQGDTGELFF
TRBD2	TRBV20-1	-	TRBJ2-4	TGCAGTGCTAGACTAGCGGGGGACTTAGCCAAAAACATTCAGTACTTC	CSARLAGDLAKNIQYF
TRBD1	TRBV7-9	few	TRBJ2-7	TGTGCCAGCAGCTTTGGACAGGGCCCACCCCTTAGCTCCTACGAGCAGTACTTC	CASSFGQGPPLSSYEQYF
-	TRBV7-9	-	TRBJ2-3	TGTGCCAGCGGGCGGGACCGCACAGATACGCAGTATTTT	CASGRDRTDTQYF
TRBD1	TRBV20-1	-	TRBJ1-4	TGCAGTGCTAGGGAAGCCAGGGGGGCAATTGAAAAACTGTTTTTT	CSAREARGAIEKLFF
TRBD2	TRBV12-3/TRBV12-4	-	TRBJ2-1	TGTGCCAGCAGTTTAAGGAGCGGGAGCGTCGATGAGCAGTTCTTC	CASSLRSGSVDEQFF
-	TRBV25-1	-	TRBJ2-7	TGTGCCAGCAGTGAATACGGCAGGGGGGGAAGACTAGCGCGATCCGAGCAGTACTTC	CASSEYGRGGRLARSEQYF
-	TRBV7-9	-	TRBJ1-2	TGTGCCAGCAGCTTAGGTGACGGGAACTATGGCTACACCTTC	CASSLGDGNYGYTF
TRBD1	TRBV7-2	-	TRBJ1-2	TGTGCCAGCAGCCCTCGGCCCCTGACAGGGAACTATGGCTACACCTTC	CASSPRPLTGNYGYTF
TRBD2	TRBV3-1	-	TRBJ2-7	TGTGCCAGCAGCCAAGCCCAGGGGCTAGCGGGGTCCTACGAGCAGTACTTC	CASSQAQGLAGSYEQYF
TRBD2	TRBV20-1	-	TRBJ2-1	TGCAGTGCTAAGAGTGGGACTAGCGTCTATGAGCAGTTCTTC	CSAKSGTSVYEQFF
-	TRBV4-2	-	TRBJ2-2	TGTGCCAGCAGCCAAGATTCAGACTCTGCGAACACCGGGGAGCTGTTTTTT	CASSQDSDSANTGELFF
-	TRBV7-2	-	TRBJ2-5	TGTGCCAGCAGCTTCATTAGCGGTGAGACCCAGTACTTC	CASSFISGETQYF
-	TRBV20-1	-	TRBJ2-5	TGCAGTGCTAGAGAAGTCCCGGGGATGGAGACCCAGTACTTC	CSAREVPGMETQYF
TRBD2	TRBV6-5	few	TRBJ2-5	TGTGCCAGCAGTTCCCGGACTAGCCCCGGTACGACCCAGTACTTC	CASSSRTSPGTTQYF
-	TRBV6-1	few	TRBJ2-6	TGTGCCAGCAGTCCCCGGCGGGGCCGCTCTGGGGCCAACGTCCTGACTTTC	CASSPRRGRSGANVLTF
-	TRBV30	-	TRBJ2-6	TGTGCCTGGACTACCGGGCCTCACTCTGGGGCCAACGTCCCGACTTTC	CAWTTGPHSGANVPTF
-	TRBV6-4	-	TRBJ1-2	TGTGCCAGCAGTGCCGACGGCGGGGGCCCCTATGGCTACACCTTC	CASSADGGGPYGYTF
TRBD2	TRBV20-1	-	TRBJ2-1	TGCAGTGCCCTGGGACTAGCGATCGATGAGCAGTTCTTC	CSALGLAIDEQFF
-	TRBV12-3/TRBV12-4	-	TRBJ2-5	TGTACCAGCTCCAGGGGAGAGACCCAGTACTTC	CTSSRGETQYF
TRBD1	TRBV6-5	few	TRBJ2-7	TGTGCCAGCAGTCAGGACCGAGGACAGGCTCTAAACAACGAGCAGTACTTC	CASSQDRGQALNNEQYF
-	TRBV2	-	TRBJ2-7	TGTGCGAAAACGGGGGAGGACAGGAGTAGCGAGCAGTACTTC	CAKTGEDRSSEQYF
-	TRBV5-1	few	TRBJ2-5	TGCGCCAGCAGCTGGACTGGCGGGACGTACCAAGAGACCCAGTACTTC	CASSWTGGTYQETQYF